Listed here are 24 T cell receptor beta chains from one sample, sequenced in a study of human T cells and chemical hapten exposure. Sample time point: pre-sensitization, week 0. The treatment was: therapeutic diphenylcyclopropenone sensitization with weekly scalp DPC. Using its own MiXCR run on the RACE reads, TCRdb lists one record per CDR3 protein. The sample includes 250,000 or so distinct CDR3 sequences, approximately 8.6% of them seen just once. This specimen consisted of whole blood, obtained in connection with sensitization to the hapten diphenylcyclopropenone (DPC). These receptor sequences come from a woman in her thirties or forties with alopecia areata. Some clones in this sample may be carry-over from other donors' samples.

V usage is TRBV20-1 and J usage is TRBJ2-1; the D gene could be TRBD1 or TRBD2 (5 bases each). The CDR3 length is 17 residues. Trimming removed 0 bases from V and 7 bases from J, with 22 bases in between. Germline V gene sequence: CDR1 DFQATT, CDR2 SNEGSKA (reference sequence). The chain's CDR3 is CSARDFEGDRKLNEQFF. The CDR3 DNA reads TGCAGTGCTAGAGATTTTGAAGGGGACCGAAAATTAAATGAGCAGTTCTTC.

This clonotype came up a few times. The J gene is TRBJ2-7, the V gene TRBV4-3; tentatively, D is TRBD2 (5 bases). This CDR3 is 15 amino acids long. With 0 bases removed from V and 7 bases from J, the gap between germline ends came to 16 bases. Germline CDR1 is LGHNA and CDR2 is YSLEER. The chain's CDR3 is CASSQEKDGRREQYF. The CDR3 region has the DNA TGCGCCAGCAGCCAAGAGAAAGACGGTCGGAGGGAGCAGTACTTC.

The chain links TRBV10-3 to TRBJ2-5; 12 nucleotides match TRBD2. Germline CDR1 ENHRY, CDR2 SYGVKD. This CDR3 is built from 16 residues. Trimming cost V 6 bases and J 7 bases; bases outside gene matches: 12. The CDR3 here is CAISHDLAGGPGTQYF. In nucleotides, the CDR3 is TGTGCCATCAGCCACGACCTAGCGGGAGGGCCCGGGACCCAGTACTTC.

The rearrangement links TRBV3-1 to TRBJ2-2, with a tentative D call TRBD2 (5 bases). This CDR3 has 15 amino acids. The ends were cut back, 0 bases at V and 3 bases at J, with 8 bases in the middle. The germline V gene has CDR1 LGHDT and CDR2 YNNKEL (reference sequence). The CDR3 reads CASSQDRGYTGELFF. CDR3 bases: TGTGCCAGCAGCCAAGACCGAGGGTACACCGGGGAGCTGTTTTTT.

The CDR3 DNA is TGTGCCAGCAGCCCTGGGGGTGTCTCAGAGACCCAGTACTTC. Translation gives CASSPGGVSETQYF. J is TRBJ2-5 and V is TRBV12-3 or TRBV12-4; the D call may be TRBD1 or TRBD2 (5 bases each). The V end lost 6 bases, the J end lost 4 bases, and 15 bases lay between the germline ends. The CDR3 consists of 14 residues.

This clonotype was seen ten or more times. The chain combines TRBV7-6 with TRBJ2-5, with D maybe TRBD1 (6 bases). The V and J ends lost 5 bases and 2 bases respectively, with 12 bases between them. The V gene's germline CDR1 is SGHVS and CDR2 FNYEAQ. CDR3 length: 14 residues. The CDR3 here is CASSRRTAQETQYF. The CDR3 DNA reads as TGTGCCAGCAGCCGCCGGACAGCTCAAGAGACCCAGTACTTC.

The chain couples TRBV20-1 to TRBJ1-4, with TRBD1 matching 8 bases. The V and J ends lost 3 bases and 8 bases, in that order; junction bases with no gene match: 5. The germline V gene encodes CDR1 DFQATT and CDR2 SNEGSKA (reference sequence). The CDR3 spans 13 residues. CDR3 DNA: TGCAGTGCTAGGGGGACAGGTGGCGAAAAACTGTTTTTT. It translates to CSARGTGGEKLFF.

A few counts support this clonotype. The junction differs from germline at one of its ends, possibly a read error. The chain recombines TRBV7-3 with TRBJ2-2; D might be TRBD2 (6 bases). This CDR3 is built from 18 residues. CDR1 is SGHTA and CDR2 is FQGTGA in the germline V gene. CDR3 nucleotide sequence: TGTGCCAGCAGCTCCACCCCGAGGGGACCCGTGAACACCGGGGGGCTGTTTTTT. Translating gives CASSSTPRGPVNTGGLFF.

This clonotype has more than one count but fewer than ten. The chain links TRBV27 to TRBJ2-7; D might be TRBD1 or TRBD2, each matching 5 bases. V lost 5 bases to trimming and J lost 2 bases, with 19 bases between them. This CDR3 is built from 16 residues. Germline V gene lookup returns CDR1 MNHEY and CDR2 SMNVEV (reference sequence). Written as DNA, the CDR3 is TGTGCCAGCAGTAGGCCGGCCGGGGCTATTACCTACGAGCAGTACTTC. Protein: CASSRPAGAITYEQYF.

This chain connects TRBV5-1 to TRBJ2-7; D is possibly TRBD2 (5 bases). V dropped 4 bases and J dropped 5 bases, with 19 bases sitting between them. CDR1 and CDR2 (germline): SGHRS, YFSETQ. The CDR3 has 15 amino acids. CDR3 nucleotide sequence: TGCGCCAGCAGCCGCGGAAGCGGTTCTACTGACGAGCAGTACTTC. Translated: CASSRGSGSTDEQYF.

The CDR3 is CASSVISGSNEQFF. As DNA, the CDR3 is TGTGCCAGCAGCGTAATTAGCGGGAGTAATGAGCAGTTCTTC. The genes are TRBV9 and TRBJ2-1; TRBD2 agrees at 9 bases. V trimming: 1 base; J trimming: 7 bases; junction bases outside the gene matches: 3. Germline assignment: CDR1 SGDLS and CDR2 YYNGEE. This CDR3 contains 14 residues.

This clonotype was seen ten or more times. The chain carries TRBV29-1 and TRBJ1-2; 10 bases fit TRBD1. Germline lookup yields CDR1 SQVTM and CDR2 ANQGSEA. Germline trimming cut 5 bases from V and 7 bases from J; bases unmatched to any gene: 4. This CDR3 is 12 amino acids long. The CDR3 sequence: CSVSGTGVGYTF. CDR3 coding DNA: TGCAGCGTTTCCGGGACAGGGGTTGGCTACACCTTC.

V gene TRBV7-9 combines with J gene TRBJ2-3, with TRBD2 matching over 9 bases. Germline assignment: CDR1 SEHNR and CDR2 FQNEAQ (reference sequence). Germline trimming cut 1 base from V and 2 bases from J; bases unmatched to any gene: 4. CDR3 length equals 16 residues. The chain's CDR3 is CASSLEGTSFTDTQYF. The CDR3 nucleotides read TGTGCCAGCAGCTTAGAGGGGACTAGCTTCACAGATACGCAGTATTTT. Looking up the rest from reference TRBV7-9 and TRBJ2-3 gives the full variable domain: DTGVSQNPRHKITKRGQNVTFRCDPISEHNRLYWYRQTLGQGPEFLTYFQNEAQLEKSRLLSDRFSAERPKGSFSTLEIQRTEQGDSAMYLCASSLEGTSFTDTQYFGPGTRLTVL.

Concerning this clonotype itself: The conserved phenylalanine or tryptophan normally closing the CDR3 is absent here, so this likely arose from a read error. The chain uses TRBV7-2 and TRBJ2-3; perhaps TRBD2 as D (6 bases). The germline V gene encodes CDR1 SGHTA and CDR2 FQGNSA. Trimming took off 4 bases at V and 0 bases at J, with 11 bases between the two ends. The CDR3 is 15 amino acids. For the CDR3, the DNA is TGTGCCAGCAGCTCCTCCGGGACTAGCACAGATACGCAGTATTAT. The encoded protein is CASSSSGTSTDTQYY.

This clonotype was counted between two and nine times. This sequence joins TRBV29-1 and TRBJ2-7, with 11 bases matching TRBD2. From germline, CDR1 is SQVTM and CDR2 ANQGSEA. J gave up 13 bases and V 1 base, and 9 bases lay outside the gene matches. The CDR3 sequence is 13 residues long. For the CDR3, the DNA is TGCAGCGTTGAAGCCCCTTTGACTAGCGGGATATACTTC. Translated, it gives CSVEAPLTSGIYF.

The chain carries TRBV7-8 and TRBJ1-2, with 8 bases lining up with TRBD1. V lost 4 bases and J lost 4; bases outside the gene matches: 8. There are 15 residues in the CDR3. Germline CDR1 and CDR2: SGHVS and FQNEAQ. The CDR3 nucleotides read TGTGCCAGCAGCTCTAGACAGGGGACCTTCTATGGCTACACCTTC. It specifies CASSSRQGTFYGYTF.

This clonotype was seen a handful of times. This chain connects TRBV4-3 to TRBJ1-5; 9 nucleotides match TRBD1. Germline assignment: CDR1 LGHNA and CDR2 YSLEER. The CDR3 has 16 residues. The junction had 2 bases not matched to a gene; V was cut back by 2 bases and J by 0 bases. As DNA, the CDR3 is TGCGCCAGCAGCCAACACAGGGGGCTTAGCAATCAGCCCCAGCATTTT. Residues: CASSQHRGLSNQPQHF.

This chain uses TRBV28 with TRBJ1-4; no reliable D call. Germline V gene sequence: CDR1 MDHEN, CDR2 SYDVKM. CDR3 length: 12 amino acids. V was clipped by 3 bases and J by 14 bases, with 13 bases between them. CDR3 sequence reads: CASSFEDVGLFF. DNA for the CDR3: TGTGCCAGCAGTTTCGAGGATGTGGGGCTGTTTTTT.

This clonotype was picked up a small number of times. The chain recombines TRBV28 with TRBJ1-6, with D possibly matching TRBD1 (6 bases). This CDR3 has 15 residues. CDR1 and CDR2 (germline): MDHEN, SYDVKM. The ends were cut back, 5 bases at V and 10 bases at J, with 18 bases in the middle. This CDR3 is CASSAHAGAESPLHF. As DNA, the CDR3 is TGTGCCAGCAGTGCCCATGCGGGGGCCGAGTCACCCCTCCACTTT.

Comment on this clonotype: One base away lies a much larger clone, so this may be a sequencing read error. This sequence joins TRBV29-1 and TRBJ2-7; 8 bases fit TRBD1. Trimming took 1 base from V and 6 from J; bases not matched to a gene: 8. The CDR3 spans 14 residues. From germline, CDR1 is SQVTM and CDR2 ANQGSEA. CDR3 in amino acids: CSVEGRGQMSEQYF. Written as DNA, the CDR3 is TGCAGCGTTGAAGGCAGGGGGCAAATGTCCGAGCAGTACTTC.

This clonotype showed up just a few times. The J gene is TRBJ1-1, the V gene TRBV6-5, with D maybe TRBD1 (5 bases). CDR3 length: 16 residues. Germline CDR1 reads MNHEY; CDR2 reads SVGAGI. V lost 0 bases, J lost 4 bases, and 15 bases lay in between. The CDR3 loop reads CASSYSDTLGGTEAFF. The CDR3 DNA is TGTGCCAGCAGTTACTCGGACACCTTGGGCGGCACTGAAGCTTTCTTT.

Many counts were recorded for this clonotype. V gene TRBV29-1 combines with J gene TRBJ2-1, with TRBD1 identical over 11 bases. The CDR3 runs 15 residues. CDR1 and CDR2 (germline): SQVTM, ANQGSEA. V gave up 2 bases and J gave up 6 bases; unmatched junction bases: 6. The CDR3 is CSVEPGTGGANEQFF. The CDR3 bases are TGCAGCGTTGAACCCGGGACAGGGGGGGCCAATGAGCAGTTCTTC.

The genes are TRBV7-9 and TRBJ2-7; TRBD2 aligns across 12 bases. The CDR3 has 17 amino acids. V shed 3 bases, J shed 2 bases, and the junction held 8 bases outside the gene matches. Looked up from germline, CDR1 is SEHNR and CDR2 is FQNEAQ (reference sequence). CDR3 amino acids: CASSFALTSGGPYEQYF. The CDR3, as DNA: TGTGCCAGCAGCTTCGCCCTGACTAGCGGGGGCCCCTACGAGCAGTACTTC.

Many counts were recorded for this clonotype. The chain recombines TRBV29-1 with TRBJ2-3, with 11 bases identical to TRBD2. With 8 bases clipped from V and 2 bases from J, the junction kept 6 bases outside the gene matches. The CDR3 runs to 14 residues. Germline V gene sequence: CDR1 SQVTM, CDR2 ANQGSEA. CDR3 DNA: TGCAGCCCCCCGGGACTAGCGGTCACAGATACGCAGTATTTT. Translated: CSPPGLAVTDTQYF.